This TCR beta chain was captured in a study of T-cell reconstitution after alpha-beta-depleted transplantation in children. In this sample, this clonotype turned up a few times. Its target is unknown. Study conclusions and caveats: Once a year had passed after transplant, T-cell counts and diversity came mostly from newly produced T cells.

The CDR3 consists of 16 residues. CDR1 WSHSY and CDR2 SAAADI come from the germline V gene. V lost 0 bases and J 0 bases, leaving 10 bases between the germline ends. The TCRbeta library incorporated unique molecular identifiers. TCRdb itself ran the PCR reads through MiXCR, one entry per CDR3 protein. The repertoire consists of some 310,000 distinct CDR3 sequences, with approximately 23% occurring once and the leading ten covering 10% to 11%. This specimen was PBMCs, mostly from graft donor cells, taken 180 days after TCRalphabeta/CD19-depleted stem cell transplant. The J gene is TRBJ2-3, the V gene TRBV10-2; D gene unclear. The receptor's source is a male patient between 10 and 17 years old who had a stem cell transplant for acute lymphoblastic leukemia, so the T cells may come from the graft donor. The CDR3 DNA reads TGCGCCAGCAGTGAGTCGAAATTTCCTAGCACAGATACGCAGTATTTT. Protein sequence: CASSESKFPSTDTQYF.